The 23 T cell receptor beta chains in this list originate from one sample, sequenced in a study of radiotherapy plus CTLA-4 blockade in lung cancer. Data came from immunoSEQ multiplex PCR; TCRdb stores just in-frame clones and leaves some out. Among about 88,000 clones listed, around 72% were seen once. This specimen was peripheral blood, taken from a patient treated with radiotherapy plus ipilimumab. Receptors originate from a human donor with non-small cell lung cancer that progressed on radiotherapy plus ipilimumab.

CDR3 protein: CASSSSGRRQFF. Written as DNA, the CDR3 is TGTGCCAGCAGCTCCTCGGGGAGAAGGCAGTTCTTC. J is TRBJ2-1 and V is TRBV11-2; D is possibly TRBD2 (5 bases). Per germline, CDR1 SGHAT and CDR2 FQNNGV. The V end lost 4 bases, the J end lost 12 bases, and 13 bases lay between the germline ends. The CDR3 spans 12 residues.

The chain joins TRBV13 to TRBJ2-2; 7 bases are a match to TRBD2. Per germline, CDR1 PRHDT and CDR2 FYEKMQ (reference sequence). CDR3 size: 14 residues. With V trimmed by 3 bases and J by 4 bases, 2 bases remained unmatched. CDR3 DNA: TGTGCCAGCAGCTTTATAGCGGGCACCGGGGAGCTGTTTTTT. Its translation is CASSFIAGTGELFF.

This clone appeared once. V and J are TRBV28 and TRBJ1-1, with D unresolved. The CDR3 is 14 residues long. Germline V gene lookup returns CDR1 MDHEN and CDR2 SYDVKM. Trimming cost V 5 bases and J 3 bases, with 13 bases left between them. CDR3 amino acids: CASSNLWGDTEAFF. Here the CDR3 DNA reads TGTGCCAGCAGTAACCTTTGGGGAGACACTGAAGCTTTCTTT. Drawing the rest from reference TRBV28 and TRBJ1-1, the complete variable domain is DVKVTQSSRYLVKRTGEKVFLECVQDMDHENMFWYRQDPGLGLRLIYFSYDVKMKEKGDIPEGYSVSREKKERFSLILESASTNQTSMYLCASSNLWGDTEAFFGQGTRLTVV.

This clone showed up many times. V gene TRBV5-1 combines with J gene TRBJ1-4; D is uncertain. Germline CDR1 is SGHRS and CDR2 is YFSETQ. The V and J ends lost 0 bases and 1 base respectively, with 4 bases between them. The CDR3 has 14 amino acids. CDR3 loop: CASSLAGTNEKLFF. The DNA of the CDR3 is TGCGCCAGCAGCTTGGCGGGAACTAATGAAAAACTGTTTTTT.

V is TRBV6-6 and J is TRBJ1-5; D ambiguous. In germline, CDR1 is MNHNY, CDR2 SVGAGI (reference sequence). This CDR3 contains 13 residues. Trimming left V 7 bases short and J 4 bases short, with 11 bases between. For the CDR3, the DNA is TGTGCCAGCACTAAGGACCCAAATCAGCCCCAGCATTTT. It specifies CASTKDPNQPQHF.

This clone turned up a few times. The chain links TRBV19 to TRBJ1-1, with D possibly TRBD1 on 5 matching bases. CDR1 and CDR2 (germline): LNHDA, SQIVND (reference sequence). The CDR3 extends over 12 amino acids. Trimming shortened V by 1 base and J by 6 bases, and 6 bases separated the two germline ends. DNA for the CDR3: TGTGCCAGTAGTATAGGGGGGGCTGAAGCTTTCTTT. Its translation is CASSIGGAEAFF. Drawing the rest from reference TRBV19 and TRBJ1-1, the complete variable domain is DGGITQSPKYLFRKEGQNVTLSCEQNLNHDAMYWYRQDPGQGLRLIYYSQIVNDFQKGDIAEGYSVSREKKESFPLTVTSAQKNPTAFYLCASSIGGAEAFFGQGTRLTVV.

This clone was counted between two and nine times. The chain combines TRBV5-6 with TRBJ1-2, with TRBD1 matching over 8 bases. V was clipped by 4 bases and J by 4 bases; unmatched bases: 15. The CDR3 sequence is 17 residues long. The germline CDR1 and CDR2 sequences are SGHDT and YYEEEE. CDR3 residues: CASSAPGQALFGYGYTF. The CDR3 DNA is TGTGCCAGCAGCGCCCCGGGACAGGCCCTATTTGGCTATGGCTACACCTTC.

This clone was detected a few times. This chain uses TRBV18 with TRBJ1-2; weak D call: TRBD1 (6 bases). Deletions cut 3 bases from V and 6 bases from J, with 20 bases between. CDR1 and CDR2 from the germline V gene are KGHSH and LQKENI. This CDR3 has 16 amino acids. CDR3 amino acids: CASSPPMVAGAHGYTF. Written as DNA, the CDR3 is TGTGCCAGCTCACCCCCGATGGTTGCGGGGGCCCATGGCTACACCTTC.

The rearrangement links TRBV18 to TRBJ2-7; D uncertain. Per the germline V gene, CDR1 is KGHSH and CDR2 is LQKENI. The V and J ends lost 3 bases and 3 bases respectively, with 15 bases between them. The CDR3 sequence is 15 residues long. CDR3 region: CASSPSARTGYEQYF. CDR3 sequence (DNA): TGTGCCAGCTCACCCTCGGCCAGGACGGGCTACGAGCAGTACTTC.

This CDR3 reads CASSLSGGGPYNEQFF. CDR3 sequence (DNA): TGTGCCAGCAGCTTAAGCGGAGGGGGCCCCTACAATGAGCAGTTCTTC. J is TRBJ2-1 and V is TRBV27, with D perhaps matching TRBD1 (7 bases). Trimming took 6 bases from V and 2 from J, leaving 17 bases between them. This CDR3 is built from 16 residues. Germline CDR1 reads MNHEY; CDR2 reads SMNVEV (reference sequence).

This clone has only a few counts. The V and J genes are TRBV29-1 and TRBJ2-7; possibly TRBD2 for D (5 bases). Trimming cost V 3 bases and J 1 base, with 13 bases left between them. There are 14 residues in the CDR3. Looked up from germline, CDR1 is SQVTM and CDR2 is ANQGSEA. CDR3 sequence: CSVDSGRGSYEQYF. DNA for the CDR3: TGCAGCGTTGATTCGGGGAGAGGGTCCTACGAGCAGTACTTC.

This clone was detected only once. The chain recombines TRBV5-1 with TRBJ1-2, with 7 bases matching TRBD1. The CDR3 spans 15 residues. CDR1 SGHRS and CDR2 YFSETQ come from the germline V gene. J lost 3 bases, V lost 7 bases, and 12 bases had no gene match. CDR3 residues: CASSRQGTLDYGYTF. The CDR3 DNA follows: TGCGCCAGCTCCAGACAGGGAACCCTCGACTATGGCTACACCTTC.

This clone turned up a few times. The CDR3 nucleotides are TGTGCCAGCTCACCGTGGGGGTCCGATCAGCCCCAGCATTTT. This codes for CASSPWGSDQPQHF. The genes are TRBV18 and TRBJ1-5, with a possible D match to TRBD1 (5 bases). With 3 bases removed from V and 5 bases from J, the gap between germline ends came to 11 bases. CDR1 KGHSH and CDR2 LQKENI come from the germline V gene. The CDR3 loop spans 14 amino acids.

The V call is TRBV27, the J call TRBJ2-7; TRBD1 aligns across 8 bases. Germline V gives CDR1 MNHEY, CDR2 SMNVEV (reference sequence). Germline trimming cut 5 bases from V and 2 bases from J; bases unmatched to any gene: 8. There are 15 residues in the CDR3. The CDR3 bases are TGTGCCAGCAGTAGCCTCCGGGACAGGACCTACGAGCAGTACTTC. Its protein is CASSSLRDRTYEQYF.

The V call is TRBV5-1, the J call TRBJ2-3; no clear D. The V and J ends lost 0 bases and 5 bases respectively, with 10 bases between them. Germline V lookup: CDR1 SGHRS, CDR2 YFSETQ. The CDR3 has 14 residues. The CDR3 DNA is TGCGCCAGCAGCTTGGGTCAGGATGGAGATACGCAGTATTTT. Its protein product is CASSLGQDGDTQYF.

This clone was counted a single time. The chain links TRBV7-2 to TRBJ1-5, with D unresolved. The CDR3 runs to 15 residues. CDR1 and CDR2 (germline): SGHTA, FQGNSA. Deletions cut 0 bases from V and 2 bases from J, with 8 bases between. DNA of the CDR3: TGTGCCAGCAGCTTAGCATCTCGGGGCAATCAGCCCCAGCATTTT. Its translation: CASSLASRGNQPQHF.

The rearrangement uses TRBV7-6 and TRBJ2-7; D uncertain. The CDR3 is made up of 12 amino acids. V dropped 5 bases and J dropped 2 bases, with 7 bases sitting between them. Germline V lookup: CDR1 SGHVS, CDR2 FNYEAQ. The CDR3 sequence is CASSLLTYEQYF. The CDR3 DNA follows: TGTGCCAGCAGCCTGCTGACCTACGAGCAGTACTTC.

The genes are TRBV10-3 and TRBJ1-1; TRBD1 matches at 7 bases. Germline V CDR1 and CDR2: ENHRY, SYGVKD. Germline trimming cut 3 bases from V and 0 bases from J; bases unmatched to any gene: 10. The CDR3 runs to 17 residues. As DNA, the CDR3 is TGTGCCATCAGTGAAAGAAAGCCGGGACAGCTGAACACTGAAGCTTTCTTT. It encodes CAISERKPGQLNTEAFF.

This chain links TRBV11-2 with TRBJ1-2, with 7 bases lining up with TRBD1. Germline-derived CDR1 and CDR2 are SGHAT and FQNNGV. With 6 bases clipped from V and 8 bases from J, the junction kept 12 bases outside the gene matches. The CDR3 consists of 14 residues. CDR3 in amino acids: CASRPGTDVSGYTF. The CDR3 DNA follows: TGTGCCAGCAGACCCGGGACAGATGTTTCAGGCTACACCTTC.

The chain recombines TRBV5-1 with TRBJ2-1, with D possibly being TRBD1 (6 bases). The CDR3 contains 14 residues. Germline CDR1 SGHRS, CDR2 YFSETQ. The ends were cut back, 7 bases at V and 1 base at J, with 12 bases in the middle. The CDR3 DNA is TGCGCCAGCGGAGAAAGGGGGTCCTACAATGAGCAGTTCTTC. Translation gives CASGERGSYNEQFF.

The V call is TRBV6-1, the J call TRBJ1-2, with a weak D call TRBD1 (6 bases). V was trimmed by 3 bases and J by 6 bases, leaving 11 bases between them. The CDR3 covers 13 residues. The V gene's germline CDR1 is MNHNS and CDR2 SASEGT. DNA of the CDR3: TGTGCCAGCAGTGAGCAGGGGAGGGATGGCTACACCTTC. Its translation: CASSEQGRDGYTF.

The gene calls are TRBV29-1 and TRBJ1-1; the D is unclear. Germline assignment: CDR1 SQVTM and CDR2 ANQGSEA. Deletions cut 4 bases from V and 1 base from J, with 4 bases between. The CDR3 sequence is 11 residues long. The CDR3 DNA follows: TGCAGCGTTGGGGAGAACACTGAAGCTTTCTTT. It yields the protein CSVGENTEAFF.

The chain has TRBV10-3 and TRBJ1-1, with TRBD1 matching over 10 bases. V trimming: 5 bases; J trimming: 4 bases; junction bases outside the gene matches: 7. The CDR3 length is 15 residues. Germline V CDR1 and CDR2: ENHRY, SYGVKD. CDR3 protein: CAISPGTGEGTEAFF. The CDR3 nucleotides are TGTGCCATCAGTCCCGGGACAGGGGAGGGCACTGAAGCTTTCTTT.